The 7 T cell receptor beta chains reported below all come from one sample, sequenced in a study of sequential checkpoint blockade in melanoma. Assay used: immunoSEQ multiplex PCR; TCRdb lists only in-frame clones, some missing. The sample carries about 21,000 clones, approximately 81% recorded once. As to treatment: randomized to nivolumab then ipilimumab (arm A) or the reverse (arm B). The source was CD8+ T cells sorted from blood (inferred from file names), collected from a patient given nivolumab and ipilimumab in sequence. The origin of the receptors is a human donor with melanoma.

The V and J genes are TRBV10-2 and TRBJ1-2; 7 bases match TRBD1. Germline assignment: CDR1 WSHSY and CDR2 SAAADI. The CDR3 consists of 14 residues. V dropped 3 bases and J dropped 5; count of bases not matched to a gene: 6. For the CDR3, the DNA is TGCGCCAGCAGTGAAGGGACAGCGAGGTATGGCTACACCTTC. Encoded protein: CASSEGTARYGYTF.

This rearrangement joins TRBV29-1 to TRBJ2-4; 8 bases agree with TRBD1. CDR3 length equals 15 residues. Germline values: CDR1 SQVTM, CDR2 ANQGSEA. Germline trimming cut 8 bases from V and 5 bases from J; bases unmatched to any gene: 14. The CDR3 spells CSTLGEPRGQNIQYF. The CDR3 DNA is TGCAGCACCCTAGGGGAACCCAGGGGGCAAAACATTCAGTACTTC.

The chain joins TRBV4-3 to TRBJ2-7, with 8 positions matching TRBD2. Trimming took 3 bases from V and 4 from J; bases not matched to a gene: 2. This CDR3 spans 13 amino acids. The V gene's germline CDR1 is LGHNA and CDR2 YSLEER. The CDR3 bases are TGCGCCAGCAGCCAGAGACTAGCGTACGAGCAGTACTTC. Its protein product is CASSQRLAYEQYF.

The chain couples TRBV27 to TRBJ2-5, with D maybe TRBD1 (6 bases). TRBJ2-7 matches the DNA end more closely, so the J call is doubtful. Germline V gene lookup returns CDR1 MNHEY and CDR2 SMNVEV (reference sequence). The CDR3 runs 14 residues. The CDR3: CASSLGRGLNEQYF. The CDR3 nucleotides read TGTGCCAGCAGTTTGGGCAGGGGCTTAAACGAGCAGTACTTC.

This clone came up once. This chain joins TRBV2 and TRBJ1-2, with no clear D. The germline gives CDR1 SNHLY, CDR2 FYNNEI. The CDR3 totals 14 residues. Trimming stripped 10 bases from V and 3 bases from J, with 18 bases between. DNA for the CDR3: TGTGCCATCGAGACAACGGAAGGCCACTATGGCTACACCTTC. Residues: CAIETTEGHYGYTF.

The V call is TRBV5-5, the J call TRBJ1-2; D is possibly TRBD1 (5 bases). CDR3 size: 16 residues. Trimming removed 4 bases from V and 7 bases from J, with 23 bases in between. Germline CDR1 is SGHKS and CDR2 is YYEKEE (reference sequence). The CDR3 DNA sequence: TGTGCCAGCAGCCGTATATTGGGGCTTCGATGGCTTGGCTACACCTTC. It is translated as CASSRILGLRWLGYTF.

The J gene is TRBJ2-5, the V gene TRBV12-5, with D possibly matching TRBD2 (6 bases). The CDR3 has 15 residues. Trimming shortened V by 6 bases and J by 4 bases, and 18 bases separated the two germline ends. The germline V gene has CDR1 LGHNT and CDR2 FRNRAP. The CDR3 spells CASGRRDSTAETQYF. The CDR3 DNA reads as TGTGCTAGTGGCCGCAGGGACTCCACCGCAGAGACCCAGTACTTC.